The 28 T cell receptor beta chains below were found in one sample sequenced in a study of cytomegalovirus exposure and HLA in healthy donors. 13 Jbeta primers and 60 Vbeta primers were used for the PCR. TCRdb's copy holds only in-frame clones and misses some; the assay was immunoSEQ multiplex PCR. The repertoire holds 150,000 to 190,000 clones, with roughly 85% as singletons. Material for sequencing was PBMCs. The receptors come from a woman younger than 35 in good health and CMV-seronegative.

This clone has just a few counts. The rearrangement uses TRBV5-1 and TRBJ2-2; D is unresolved. Germline assignment: CDR1 SGHRS and CDR2 YFSETQ. CDR3 length: 15 amino acids. The V end lost 2 bases, the J end lost 1 base, and 9 bases lay between the germline ends. CDR3 nucleotides: TGCGCCAGCAGCTTAGTAAATAGGAACACCGGGGAGCTGTTTTTT. It translates to CASSLVNRNTGELFF.

The J gene is TRBJ1-2, the V gene TRBV6-6, with D maybe TRBD1 (6 bases). Trimming removed 8 bases from V and 3 bases from J, with 16 bases in between. This CDR3 has 14 residues. Germline V gene data show CDR1 as MNHNY and CDR2 as SVGAGI (reference sequence). CDR3 sequence (DNA): TGTGCCAGCTCGCCGACAGGCAGGGACTATGGCTACACCTTC. Translated: CASSPTGRDYGYTF.

This clone occurred a few times. The rearrangement uses TRBV10-3 and TRBJ1-1; TRBD1 is a possible D gene (5 bases). CDR1 is ENHRY, CDR2 SYGVKD, per germline. The CDR3 consists of 14 residues. Trimming removed 11 bases at V and 0 bases at J, with 16 bases between. CDR3 nucleotides: TGTGCCGCGGGGGACGGCCCGATGAACACTGAAGCTTTCTTT. Its protein product is CAAGDGPMNTEAFF.

There are a few counts of this clone. This chain uses TRBV5-1 with TRBJ2-1; 12 nucleotides match TRBD2. This CDR3 is built from 18 residues. CDR1 is SGHRS, CDR2 YFSETQ, per germline. Trimming at V came to 3 bases and at J to 0 bases, leaving 7 bases not matched to a gene. The CDR3 here is CASSSGLAGPFSYNEQFF. The CDR3 nucleotides read TGCGCCAGCAGCTCAGGACTAGCGGGACCCTTCTCCTACAATGAGCAGTTCTTC.

The chain links TRBV5-1 to TRBJ1-5; TRBD1 might be the D (5 bases). Between the trimmed V and J ends, which lost 4 bases and 2 bases, there was a span of 13 bases. The CDR3 is 15 residues long. Germline CDR1 reads SGHRS; CDR2 reads YFSETQ. The CDR3 loop reads CASSGGGLGNQPQHF. In DNA, the CDR3 is TGCGCCAGCAGCGGGGGGGGTCTGGGCAATCAGCCCCAGCATTTT.

The V and J genes are TRBV6-6 and TRBJ1-1; the D gene is possibly TRBD1 (6 bases). The germline gives CDR1 MNHNY, CDR2 SVGAGI (reference sequence). CDR3 length: 14 residues. Trimming removed 7 bases from V and 5 bases from J, with 17 bases in between. CDR3 region: CASTAQPQGTEAFF. In nucleotides, the CDR3 is TGTGCCAGCACCGCACAACCCCAGGGGACTGAAGCTTTCTTT.

The genes are TRBV30 and TRBJ1-2, with 8 nucleotides matching TRBD1. CDR1 is GTSNPN, CDR2 SVGIG, per germline (reference sequence). This CDR3 spans 13 amino acids. V lost 6 bases and J lost 8; bases outside the gene matches: 11. The CDR3 DNA sequence: TGTGCCTGCATCAGGGGGCCGCGAGGGGGCTACACCTTC. This sequence encodes CACIRGPRGGYTF.

The CDR3 loop is CASSLAGRRDSGANVLTF. The CDR3 nucleotides are TGTGCCAGCAGCTTAGCGGGGAGGCGAGACTCTGGGGCCAACGTCCTGACTTTC. V gene TRBV7-2 combines with J gene TRBJ2-6; possibly TRBD2 for D (6 bases). V was pared by 0 bases and J by 0 bases, with 12 bases between. CDR1 SGHTA and CDR2 FQGNSA come from the germline V gene. The length of the CDR3 is 18 residues.

The chain carries TRBV5-1 and TRBJ1-3; weak D call: TRBD1 (5 bases). Between the trimmed V and J ends, which lost 2 bases and 0 bases, there was a span of 15 bases. Germline V lookup: CDR1 SGHRS, CDR2 YFSETQ. The CDR3 contains 17 residues. CDR3 nucleotide sequence: TGCGCCAGCAGCTTAGACGGGAGACAGATCTCTGGAAACACCATATATTTT. Translating it yields CASSLDGRQISGNTIYF.

The table lists this clone with a few counts. V and J are TRBV7-9 and TRBJ1-5, with D unresolved. V shed 5 bases and J shed 2 bases, with 4 bases lying between them. CDR3 length: 12 residues. The germline CDR1 and CDR2 sequences are SEHNR and FQNEAQ (reference sequence). CDR3 DNA: TGTGCCAGCAGCCCAGGCAATCAGCCCCAGCATTTT. Its translation: CASSPGNQPQHF.

The chain recombines TRBV7-9 with TRBJ1-2, with D unresolved. This CDR3 comprises 13 residues. V shed 3 bases and J shed 1 base, with 6 bases lying between them. The germline CDR1 and CDR2 sequences are SEHNR and FQNEAQ (reference sequence). CDR3 nucleotides: TGTGCCAGCAGCTTCGGGGTTAACTATGGCTACACCTTC. This codes for CASSFGVNYGYTF. Complete variable domain (other parts from reference TRBV7-9 and TRBJ1-2): DTGVSQNPRHKITKRGQNVTFRCDPISEHNRLYWYRQTLGQGPEFLTYFQNEAQLEKSRLLSDRFSAERPKGSFSTLEIQRTEQGDSAMYLCASSFGVNYGYTFGSGTRLTVV.

The rearrangement uses TRBV27 and TRBJ1-2; D unclear. The CDR3 sequence is 15 residues long. The germline gives CDR1 MNHEY, CDR2 SMNVEV (reference sequence). Trimming pared 4 bases from V and 2 bases from J, leaving 14 bases between. The CDR3 reads CASSSISTGNYGYTF. CDR3 DNA sequence: TGTGCCAGCAGTTCAATCTCGACCGGGAACTATGGCTACACCTTC.

The chain joins TRBV2 to TRBJ1-6, with 7 bases that match TRBD1. Unmatched junction bases numbered 12, after V lost 8 bases and J lost 11 bases. Per the germline V gene, CDR1 is SNHLY and CDR2 is FYNNEI. There are 14 residues in the CDR3. The CDR3 sequence: CASGPTGSSPPLHF. As DNA, the CDR3 is TGTGCCAGCGGCCCGACAGGGAGTTCGCCACCCCTCCACTTT.

The chain joins TRBV28 to TRBJ2-7, with D possibly TRBD1 on 5 matching bases. Germline CDR1 and CDR2: MDHEN and SYDVKM. The CDR3 is 13 amino acids. The V and J ends lost 3 bases and 1 base respectively, with 7 bases between them. CDR3 nucleotides: TGTGCCAGCAGTTTTCAGGGATCCTACGAGCAGTACTTC. It translates to CASSFQGSYEQYF.

The chain links TRBV7-9 to TRBJ2-7, with 7 bases matching TRBD2. V dropped 5 bases and J dropped 5; count of bases not matched to a gene: 3. The CDR3 runs to 12 residues. Looked up from germline, CDR1 is SEHNR and CDR2 is FQNEAQ (reference sequence). The CDR3 nucleotides are TGTGCCAGCAGCCCTGGGGGGGACGAGCAGTACTTC. It codes for CASSPGGDEQYF.

J is TRBJ1-6 and V is TRBV6-5; 9 bases align to TRBD1. V lost 2 bases and J lost 7; bases outside the gene matches: 3. Germline CDR1 is MNHEY and CDR2 is SVGAGI. This CDR3 is built from 15 residues. CDR3 DNA: TGTGCCAGCAGTTACGTGGGACAGGGAAATTCACCCCTCCACTTT. The encoded protein is CASSYVGQGNSPLHF.

Comments on this clone: The sample holds other DNA sequences that translate to the same CDR3. The chain employs TRBV5-1 and TRBJ2-7; 11 bases are shared with TRBD1. CDR1 and CDR2 (germline): SGHRS, YFSETQ. The V gene end was trimmed by 4 bases and the J gene end by 2 bases; junction bases not matched to a gene: 2. The CDR3 runs to 14 residues. CDR3 in amino acids: CASSRGQGAYEQYF. In DNA, the CDR3 is TGCGCCAGCAGCCGGGGACAGGGGGCCTACGAGCAGTACTTC.

The chain joins TRBV28 to TRBJ1-1, with 10 nucleotides matching TRBD1. Per the germline V gene, CDR1 is MDHEN and CDR2 is SYDVKM. Trimming cost V 6 bases and J 8 bases; bases outside gene matches: 3. CDR3 size: 12 residues. CDR3 nucleotide sequence: TGTGCCAGCAGACGGACAGGGGGGGAAGCTTTCTTT. It translates to CASRRTGGEAFF.

J is TRBJ1-2 and V is TRBV4-3; D is possibly TRBD1 (6 bases). V shed 0 bases and J shed 3 bases, with 14 bases lying between them. CDR1 LGHNA and CDR2 YSLEER come from the germline V gene. This CDR3 contains 16 residues. The chain's CDR3 is CASSQEVSRGDYGYTF. CDR3 sequence (DNA): TGCGCCAGCAGCCAAGAGGTTTCCAGGGGAGACTATGGCTACACCTTC.

There are a few counts of this clone. The gene calls are TRBV2 and TRBJ2-1; TRBD2 agrees at 12 bases. The CDR3 covers 17 residues. With V trimmed by 4 bases and J by 5 bases, 9 bases remained unmatched. The V gene's germline CDR1 is SNHLY and CDR2 FYNNEI. The CDR3 loop is CASSVLTSGGSHNEQFF. CDR3 nucleotide sequence: TGTGCCAGCAGTGTCCTCACTAGCGGGGGGAGCCACAATGAGCAGTTCTTC.

The chain has TRBV7-2 and TRBJ1-6; 8 positions match TRBD1. This CDR3 is 15 amino acids long. V dropped 5 bases and J dropped 7; count of bases not matched to a gene: 7. Germline V CDR1 and CDR2: SGHTA, FQGNSA. CDR3 DNA sequence: TGTGCCAGCAGCGCCGAGACAGGGGTCAATTCACCCCTCCACTTT. Its protein product is CASSAETGVNSPLHF.

The chain is built from TRBV7-6 and TRBJ2-7, with 8 bases aligning to TRBD1. Germline CDR1 reads SGHVS; CDR2 reads FNYEAQ. The V segment lost 6 bases and the J segment 2 bases; nucleotides outside the gene matches: 6. This CDR3 has 14 residues. In nucleotides, the CDR3 is TGTGCCAGCAGTGCGTGGGGACAGGCCTACGAGCAGTACTTC. Translated: CASSAWGQAYEQYF.

Concerning this clone: One junction end does not reproduce the germline sequence, and a read error may be involved. The rearrangement joins TRBV5-1 to TRBJ1-3; TRBD1 matches 10 bases. The CDR3 length is 13 residues. CDR1 and CDR2 (germline): SGHRS, YFSETQ. CDR3 nucleotides: TGCGCCAGCACCCGGGACAGGGGAACCACCATATATTTT. Translated, it gives CASTRDRGTTIYF.

This chain connects TRBV2 to TRBJ2-7; D is undetermined. The V end lost 6 bases, the J end lost 0 bases, and 6 bases lay between the germline ends. The V gene's germline CDR1 is SNHLY and CDR2 FYNNEI. The CDR3 is 12 residues long. This chain's CDR3 is CASSLSSYEQYF. The CDR3 nucleotides read TGTGCCAGCAGCCTTTCCTCCTACGAGCAGTACTTC.

This chain joins TRBV9 and TRBJ1-2; possible D gene TRBD1, 6 bases. Looked up from germline, CDR1 is SGDLS and CDR2 is YYNGEE. The length of the CDR3 is 15 residues. Trimming took off 2 bases at V and 0 bases at J, with 11 bases between the two ends. CDR3 residues: CASSVESGANYGYTF. The CDR3 nucleotides are TGTGCCAGCAGCGTGGAGTCAGGGGCTAACTATGGCTACACCTTC.

This sequence joins TRBV23-1 and TRBJ2-2; D might be TRBD1 (6 bases). TRBV23-1 has ORF status, its function being uncertain. The length of the CDR3 is 15 residues. With 7 bases removed from V and 1 base from J, the gap between germline ends came to 13 bases. In DNA, the CDR3 is TGCGCCAGCACCAAACCAGGGGAGAACACCGGGGAGCTGTTTTTT. Translation: CASTKPGENTGELFF.

V gene TRBV28 combines with J gene TRBJ1-4; the match to TRBD1 covers 11 bases. Germline-derived CDR1 and CDR2 are MDHEN and SYDVKM. This CDR3 region has 16 residues. J gave up 7 bases and V 7 bases, and 11 bases lay outside the gene matches. The CDR3 nucleotides are TGTGCCAGCACCCGGGGGACAGGGGGGTTTGGTGAAAAACTGTTTTTT. Translating it yields CASTRGTGGFGEKLFF.

This rearrangement joins TRBV5-1 to TRBJ2-5, with D tentatively TRBD2 (5 bases). V lost 1 base and J 2 bases, leaving 12 bases between the germline ends. The CDR3 extends over 15 amino acids. CDR1 is SGHRS, CDR2 YFSETQ, per germline. The CDR3 reads CASSLILVGQETQYF. The CDR3 DNA sequence: TGCGCCAGCAGCTTGATACTAGTAGGGCAAGAGACCCAGTACTTC.